This record looks at one T cell receptor (beta chain) sequence and its context. The data originate from a study of T cell changes during pregnancy in multiple sclerosis. This CDR3 comprises 14 residues. Germline V lookup: CDR1 SEHNR, CDR2 FQNEAQ (reference sequence). V was shortened by 4 bases and J by 2 bases, with 12 bases between the two germline ends. This table comes from immunoSEQ multiplex PCR, and its TCRdb copy is limited to in-frame clones, with some not included. This table has around 67,000 clones, about 90% appearing once. This chain connects TRBV7-9 to TRBJ2-7; D may be TRBD1 (6 bases). This specimen was peripheral blood, taken in the first trimester of pregnancy. The sequence was obtained from a female donor with multiple sclerosis, enrolled in a pregnancy study. CDR3 sequence reads: CASSSTGIPYEQYF. CDR3 DNA: TGTGCCAGCAGCTCCACAGGGATCCCCTACGAGCAGTACTTC. Combining the CDR3 with reference TRBV7-9 and TRBJ2-7 gives the whole variable domain DTGVSQNPRHKITKRGQNVTFRCDPISEHNRLYWYRQTLGQGPEFLTYFQNEAQLEKSRLLSDRFSAERPKGSFSTLEIQRTEQGDSAMYLCASSSTGIPYEQYFGPGTRLTVT.